The subject of this entry is one T cell receptor beta chain. This specimen belongs to a study of control samples from healthy donors and cancer patients. Assay: immunoSEQ multiplex PCR; the TCRdb copy retains only in-frame clones and omits some. This repertoire shows 70,000 to 85,000 clones, around 91% found once; its top ten account for roughly a sixth. V lost 5 bases and J lost 1, with 18 bases in between. CDR3 length: 18 amino acids. Germline values: CDR1 SGHTA, CDR2 FQGNSA. The specimen was blood. The source is a man aged 45-60 years in good health. The chain employs TRBV7-2 and TRBJ1-6; D is possibly TRBD1 (5 bases). The CDR3 DNA sequence: TGTGCCAGCAGCCAGCCTAGGGGTCGGGGGTCCTATAATTCACCCCTCCACTTT. It yields the protein CASSQPRGRGSYNSPLHF.